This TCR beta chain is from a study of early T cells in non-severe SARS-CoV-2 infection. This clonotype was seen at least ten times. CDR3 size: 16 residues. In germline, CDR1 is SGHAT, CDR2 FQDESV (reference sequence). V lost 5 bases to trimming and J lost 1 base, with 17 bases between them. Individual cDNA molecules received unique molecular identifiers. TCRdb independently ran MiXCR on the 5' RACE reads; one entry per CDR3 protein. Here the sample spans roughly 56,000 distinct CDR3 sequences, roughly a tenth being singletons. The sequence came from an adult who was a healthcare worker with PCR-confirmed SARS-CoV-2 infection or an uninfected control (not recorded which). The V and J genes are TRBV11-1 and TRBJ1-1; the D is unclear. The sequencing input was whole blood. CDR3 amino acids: CASSHYSSTQNTEAFF. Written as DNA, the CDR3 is TGTGCCAGCAGCCACTACAGTTCCACACAGAACACTGAAGCTTTCTTT.